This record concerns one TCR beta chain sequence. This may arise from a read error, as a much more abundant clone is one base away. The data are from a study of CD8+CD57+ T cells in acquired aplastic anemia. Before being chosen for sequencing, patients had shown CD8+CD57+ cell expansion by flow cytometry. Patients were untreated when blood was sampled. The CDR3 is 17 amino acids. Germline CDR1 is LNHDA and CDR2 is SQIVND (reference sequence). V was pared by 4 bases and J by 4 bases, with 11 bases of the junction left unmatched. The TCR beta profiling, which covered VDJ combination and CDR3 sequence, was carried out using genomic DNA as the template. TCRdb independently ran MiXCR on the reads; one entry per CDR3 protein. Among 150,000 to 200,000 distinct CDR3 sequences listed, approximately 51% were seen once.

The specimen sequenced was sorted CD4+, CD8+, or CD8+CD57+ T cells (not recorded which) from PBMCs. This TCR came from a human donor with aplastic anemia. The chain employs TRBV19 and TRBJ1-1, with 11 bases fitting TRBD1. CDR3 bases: TGTGCCAGTAGTAGGGGGACAGGGGGTGCAGGGAGCACTGAAGCTTTCTTT. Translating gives CASSRGTGGAGSTEAFF.